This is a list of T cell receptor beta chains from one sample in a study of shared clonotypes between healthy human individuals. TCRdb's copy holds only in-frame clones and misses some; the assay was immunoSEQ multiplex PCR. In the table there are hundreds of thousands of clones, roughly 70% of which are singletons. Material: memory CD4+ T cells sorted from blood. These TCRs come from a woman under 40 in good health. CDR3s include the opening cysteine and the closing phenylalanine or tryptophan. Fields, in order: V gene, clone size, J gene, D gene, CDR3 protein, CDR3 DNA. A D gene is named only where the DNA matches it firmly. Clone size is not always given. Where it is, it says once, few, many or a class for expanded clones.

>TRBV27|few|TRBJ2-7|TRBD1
CASSSGQGLSYEQYF
TGTGCCAGCAGTTCCGGACAGGGTCTCTCCTACGAGCAGTACTTC
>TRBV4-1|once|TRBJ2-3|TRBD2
CASSQPVAGLHTDTQYF
TGCGCCAGCAGCCAACCTGTAGCGGGACTTCATACAGATACGCAGTATTTT
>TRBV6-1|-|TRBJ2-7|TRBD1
CASSGQGISYEQYF
TGTGCCAGCAGCGGACAGGGGATCTCCTACGAGCAGTACTTC
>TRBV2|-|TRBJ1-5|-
CATARYYSNQPQHF
TGTGCCACCGCACGATACTATAGCAATCAGCCCCAGCATTTT
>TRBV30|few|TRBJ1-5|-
CAWSEQDYEPQHF
TGTGCCTGGAGTGAACAGGATTACGAGCCCCAGCATTTT
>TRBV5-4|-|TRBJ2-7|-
CASSLVGGTYEQYF
TGTGCCAGCAGCTTGGTGGGAGGCACCTACGAGCAGTACTTC
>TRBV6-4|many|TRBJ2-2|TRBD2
CASSGGLAGNTGELFF
TGTGCCAGCAGTGGCGGACTAGCGGGGAACACCGGGGAGCTGTTTTTT
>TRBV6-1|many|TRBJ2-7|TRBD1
CASRGGQGKSYEQYF
TGTGCCAGCAGAGGGGGACAGGGTAAATCCTACGAGCAGTACTTC
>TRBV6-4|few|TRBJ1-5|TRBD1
CASSALGGADQPQHF
TGTGCCAGCAGTGCTTTAGGGGGCGCGGATCAGCCCCAGCATTTT
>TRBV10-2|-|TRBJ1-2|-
CASSAQGNGYTF
TGCGCCAGCAGTGCGCAGGGGAATGGCTACACCTTC
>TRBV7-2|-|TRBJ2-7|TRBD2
CASSLSWGSGRAYEQYF
TGTGCCAGCAGCTTAAGTTGGGGTAGCGGGAGGGCTTACGAGCAGTACTTC
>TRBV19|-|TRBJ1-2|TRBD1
CASRLGGQGPYGYTF
TGTGCCAGCCGACTCGGAGGACAGGGACCCTATGGCTACACCTTC
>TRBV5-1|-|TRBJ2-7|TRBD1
CASSLGQGPSYEQYF
TGCGCCAGCAGCTTAGGACAGGGCCCCTCCTACGAGCAGTACTTC
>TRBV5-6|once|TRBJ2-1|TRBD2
CASSLLVLAGVGGEQFF
TGTGCCAGCAGCTTGTTAGTTCTAGCGGGAGTTGGTGGTGAGCAGTTCTTC
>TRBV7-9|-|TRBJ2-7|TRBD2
CASSLGSGGANEQYF
TGTGCCAGCAGCTTAGGGTCGGGAGGAGCAAACGAGCAGTACTTC
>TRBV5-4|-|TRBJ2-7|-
CASSLIPGYGQYF
TGTGCCAGCAGCCTAATACCAGGTTACGGGCAGTACTTC
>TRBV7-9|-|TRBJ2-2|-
CASSPQGNGELFF
TGTGCCAGCAGCCCGCAGGGAAACGGGGAGCTGTTTTTT
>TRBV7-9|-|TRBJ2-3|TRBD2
CASSSGSGRNTDTQYF
TGTGCCAGCAGCTCAGGGAGCGGGAGAAACACAGATACGCAGTATTTT
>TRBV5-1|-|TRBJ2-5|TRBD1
CASSLRGQGVSETQYF
TGCGCCAGCAGCTTGCGAGGACAGGGGGTTTCAGAGACCCAGTACTTC
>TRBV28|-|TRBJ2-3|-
CASSFVTGGADTQYF
TGTGCCAGCAGTTTCGTGACGGGGGGCGCAGATACGCAGTATTTT
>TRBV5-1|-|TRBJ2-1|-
CASSQGHQNNEQFF
TGCGCCAGCAGCCAGGGACATCAAAACAATGAGCAGTTCTTC
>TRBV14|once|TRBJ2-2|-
CASSQDWAAGELFF
TGTGCCAGCAGCCAAGACTGGGCGGCCGGGGAGCTGTTTTTT
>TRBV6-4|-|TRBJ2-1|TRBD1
CASSQGGRSRNEQFF
TGTGCCAGCAGCCAAGGGGGCCGGTCTCGGAATGAGCAGTTCTTC
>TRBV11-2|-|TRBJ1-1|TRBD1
CASSSGGHTEAFF
TGTGCCAGCAGCTCAGGGGGACACACTGAAGCTTTCTTT